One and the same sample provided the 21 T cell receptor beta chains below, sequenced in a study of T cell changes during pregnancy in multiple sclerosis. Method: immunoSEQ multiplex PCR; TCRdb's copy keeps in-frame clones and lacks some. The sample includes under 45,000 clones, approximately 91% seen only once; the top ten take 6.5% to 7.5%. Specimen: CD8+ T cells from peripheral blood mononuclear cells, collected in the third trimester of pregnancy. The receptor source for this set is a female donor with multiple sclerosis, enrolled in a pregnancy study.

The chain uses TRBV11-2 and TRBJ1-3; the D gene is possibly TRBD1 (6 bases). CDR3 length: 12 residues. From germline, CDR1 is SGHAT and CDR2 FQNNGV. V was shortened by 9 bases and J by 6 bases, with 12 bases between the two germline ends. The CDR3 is CASRQVENTIYF. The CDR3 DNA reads TGTGCCAGTAGACAGGTTGAAAACACCATATATTTT. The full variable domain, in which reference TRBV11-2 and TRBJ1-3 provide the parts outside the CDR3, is EAGVAQSPRYKIIEKRQSVAFWCNPISGHATLYWYQQILGQGPKLLIQFQNNGVVDDSQLPKDRFSAERLKGVDSTLKIQPAKLEDSAVYLCASRQVENTIYFGEGSWLTVV.

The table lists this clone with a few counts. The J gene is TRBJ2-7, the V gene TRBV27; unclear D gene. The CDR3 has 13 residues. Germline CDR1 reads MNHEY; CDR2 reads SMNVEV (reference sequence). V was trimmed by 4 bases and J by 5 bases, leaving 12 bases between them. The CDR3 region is CASSSVGYDEQYF. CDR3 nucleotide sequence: TGTGCCAGCAGTTCGGTGGGCTATGACGAGCAGTACTTC.

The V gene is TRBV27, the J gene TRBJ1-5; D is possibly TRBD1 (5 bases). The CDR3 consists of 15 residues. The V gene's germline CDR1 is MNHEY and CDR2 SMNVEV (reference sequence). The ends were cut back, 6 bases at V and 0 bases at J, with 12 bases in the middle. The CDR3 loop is CASSLTDSSNQPQHF. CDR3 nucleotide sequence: TGTGCCAGCAGCCTTACCGACAGTAGCAATCAGCCCCAGCATTTT.

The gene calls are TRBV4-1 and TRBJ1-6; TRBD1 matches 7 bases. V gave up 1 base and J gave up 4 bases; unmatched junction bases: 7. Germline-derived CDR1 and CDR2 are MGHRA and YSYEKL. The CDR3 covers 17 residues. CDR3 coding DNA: TGCGCCAGCAGCCAAGTCTCCGGGACAGTTTATAATTCACCCCTCCACTTT. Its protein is CASSQVSGTVYNSPLHF.

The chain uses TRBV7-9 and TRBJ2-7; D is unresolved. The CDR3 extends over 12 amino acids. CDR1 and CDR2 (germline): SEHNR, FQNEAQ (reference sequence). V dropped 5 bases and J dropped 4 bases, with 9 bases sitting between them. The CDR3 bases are TGTGCCAGCAGCCCTCACTTGTACGAGCAGTACTTC. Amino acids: CASSPHLYEQYF.

CDR3 residues: CASRSSTEPQHF. CDR3 nucleotide sequence: TGTGCCAGCAGATCATCTACCGAGCCCCAGCATTTT. The chain employs TRBV28 and TRBJ1-5; D is uncertain. Trimming pared 6 bases from V and 8 bases from J, leaving 11 bases between. Germline CDR1 is MDHEN and CDR2 is SYDVKM. This CDR3 has 12 residues.

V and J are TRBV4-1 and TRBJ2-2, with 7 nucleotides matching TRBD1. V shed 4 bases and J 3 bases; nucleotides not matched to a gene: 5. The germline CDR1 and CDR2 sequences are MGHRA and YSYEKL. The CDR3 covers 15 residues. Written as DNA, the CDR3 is TGCGCCAGCAGCCGACAGGGCCTTGACACCGGGGAGCTGTTTTTT. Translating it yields CASSRQGLDTGELFF.

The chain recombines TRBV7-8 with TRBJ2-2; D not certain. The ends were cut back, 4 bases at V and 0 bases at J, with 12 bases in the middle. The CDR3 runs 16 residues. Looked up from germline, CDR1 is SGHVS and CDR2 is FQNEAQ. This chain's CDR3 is CASSSARLSNTGELFF. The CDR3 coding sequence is TGTGCCAGCAGCTCGGCGAGGCTGTCGAACACCGGGGAGCTGTTTTTT.

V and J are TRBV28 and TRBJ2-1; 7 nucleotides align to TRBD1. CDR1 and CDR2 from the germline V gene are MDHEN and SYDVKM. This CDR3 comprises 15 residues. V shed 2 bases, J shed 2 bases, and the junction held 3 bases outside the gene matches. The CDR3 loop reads CASSLDRDPYNEQFF. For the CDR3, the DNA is TGTGCCAGCAGTTTAGACAGGGACCCCTACAATGAGCAGTTCTTC.

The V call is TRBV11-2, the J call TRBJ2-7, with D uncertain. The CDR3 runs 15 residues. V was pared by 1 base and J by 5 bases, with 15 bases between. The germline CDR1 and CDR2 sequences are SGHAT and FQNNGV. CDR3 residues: CASSLGAGFEHEQYF. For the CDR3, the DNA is TGTGCCAGCAGCTTAGGGGCAGGTTTCGAACACGAGCAGTACTTC.

CDR3 residues: CASSPSLQGVEQYF. The CDR3 nucleotides read TGTGCCAGCAGCCCGAGCCTACAGGGAGTCGAGCAGTACTTC. The rearrangement uses TRBV13 and TRBJ2-7; D might be TRBD1 (6 bases). The CDR3 is 14 amino acids. CDR1 is PRHDT and CDR2 is FYEKMQ in the germline V gene (reference sequence). Trimming took off 5 bases at V and 6 bases at J, with 17 bases between the two ends.

The CDR3: CASSPRGDRYNEQFF. For the CDR3, the DNA is TGCGCCAGCAGCCCTCGGGGGGACCGATACAATGAGCAGTTCTTC. The chain recombines TRBV4-3 with TRBJ2-1, with 7 bases identical to TRBD2. The CDR3 spans 15 residues. With 4 bases clipped from V and 4 bases from J, the junction kept 7 bases outside the gene matches. Germline-derived CDR1 and CDR2 are LGHNA and YSLEER.

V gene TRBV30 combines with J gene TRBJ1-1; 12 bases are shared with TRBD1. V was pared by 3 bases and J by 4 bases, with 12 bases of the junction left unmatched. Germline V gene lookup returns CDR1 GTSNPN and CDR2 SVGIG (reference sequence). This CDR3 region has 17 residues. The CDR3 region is CAWSGGTGGSPGTEAFF. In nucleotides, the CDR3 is TGTGCCTGGAGCGGGGGGACAGGGGGCTCCCCCGGCACTGAAGCTTTCTTT.

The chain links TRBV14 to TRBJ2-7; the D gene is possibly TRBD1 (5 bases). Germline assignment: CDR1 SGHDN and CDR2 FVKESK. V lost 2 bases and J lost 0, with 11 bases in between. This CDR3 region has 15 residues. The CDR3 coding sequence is TGTGCCAGCAGCCAACGCCAGGGTCTCTCCTACGAGCAGTACTTC. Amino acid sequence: CASSQRQGLSYEQYF.

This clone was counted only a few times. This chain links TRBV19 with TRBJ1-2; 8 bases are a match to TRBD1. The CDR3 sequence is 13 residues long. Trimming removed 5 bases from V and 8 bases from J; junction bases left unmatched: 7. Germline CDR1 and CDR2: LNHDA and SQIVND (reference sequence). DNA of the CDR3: TGTGCCAGTAGTGCGGACAGGGATTACGGCTACACCTTC. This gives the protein CASSADRDYGYTF.

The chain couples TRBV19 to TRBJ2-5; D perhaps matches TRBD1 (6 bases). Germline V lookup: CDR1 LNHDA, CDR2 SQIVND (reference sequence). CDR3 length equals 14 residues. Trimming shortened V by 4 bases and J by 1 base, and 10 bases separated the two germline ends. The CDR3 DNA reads TGTGCCAGTAGTAGCAGGACAGTCCAAGAGACCCAGTACTTC. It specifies CASSSRTVQETQYF.

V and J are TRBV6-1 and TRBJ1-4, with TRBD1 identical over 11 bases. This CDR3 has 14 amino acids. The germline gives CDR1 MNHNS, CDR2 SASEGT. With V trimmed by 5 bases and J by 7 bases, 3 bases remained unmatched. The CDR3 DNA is TGTGCCAGCAGTCGCGGGACAGGGGGTGAAAAACTGTTTTTT. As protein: CASSRGTGGEKLFF.

The CDR3 DNA is TGTGCCAGCAGCTTAGTAGAGGAAACTAGCGGGGGGTCGTACCAAGAGACCCAGTACTTC. It specifies CASSLVEETSGGSYQETQYF. The rearrangement links TRBV7-8 to TRBJ2-5; TRBD2 matches 12 bases. Germline V gives CDR1 SGHVS, CDR2 FQNEAQ. Losses at the gene ends were 1 base for V and 0 bases for J; bases not matched to a gene: 12. CDR3 length equals 20 residues.

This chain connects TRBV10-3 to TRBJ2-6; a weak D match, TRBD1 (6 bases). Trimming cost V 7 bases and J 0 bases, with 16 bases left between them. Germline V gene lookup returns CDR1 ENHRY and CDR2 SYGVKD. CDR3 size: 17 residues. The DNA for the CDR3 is TGTGCCATCAACTTAGGGACACCCTACTCTGGGGCCAACGTCCTGACTTTC. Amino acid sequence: CAINLGTPYSGANVLTF.

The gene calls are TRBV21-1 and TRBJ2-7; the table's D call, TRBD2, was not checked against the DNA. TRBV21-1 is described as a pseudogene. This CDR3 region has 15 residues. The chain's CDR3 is CASSKAEGTSYEQYF. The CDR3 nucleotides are TGTGCCAGCAGCAAAGCCGAGGGAACCTCCTACGAGCAGTACTTC.

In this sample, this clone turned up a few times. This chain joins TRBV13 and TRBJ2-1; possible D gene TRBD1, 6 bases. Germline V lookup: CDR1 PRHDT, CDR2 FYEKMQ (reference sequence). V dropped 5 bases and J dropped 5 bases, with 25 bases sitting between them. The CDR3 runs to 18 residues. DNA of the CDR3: TGTGCCAGCAGCCGAGGGCAGGGGCTCCCATTCGAGAACAATGAGCAGTTCTTC. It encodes CASSRGQGLPFENNEQFF.